This T cell receptor (beta chain) was recorded in a study of CD8 T cells in ankylosing spondylitis. This clonotype was seen many times. Its specificity is not known. 5'-RACE, quantitative and with molecular barcodes, yielded the TCR beta libraries. MiXCR, run by TCRdb on the 5' RACE reads, gives a single entry per CDR3 protein. The sample holds 150,000 to 200,000 distinct CDR3 sequences; 15% to 20% are singletons and the top ten take 4.3%. The study, taken as a whole, reports: Disease-linked clones were reportedly significantly enriched in matched ankylosing spondylitis synovial fluid. What seemed typical of ankylosing spondylitis blood was a TCR beta motif built from roughly eight highly homologous variants. A subset of motif variants has previously been described in the synovial fluid and blood of reactive arthritis.

The TCR sequence derives from a male donor under 30 with ankylosing spondylitis or in good health (not recorded which). The sample taken for sequencing was blood, either unsorted or a sorted T cell fraction (not recorded which).

CDR3 sequence: CSVRIPGRIDEQYF. DNA for the CDR3: TGCAGCGTTAGAATCCCCGGCAGGATCGACGAGCAGTACTTC. The V gene is TRBV29-1, the J gene TRBJ2-7; D call uncertain. The length of the CDR3 is 14 residues. Germline lookup yields CDR1 SQVTM and CDR2 ANQGSEA. V dropped 5 bases and J dropped 5 bases, with 19 bases sitting between them.